Presented here are 16 T cell receptor beta chains from one specimen sequenced in a study of blood T cell repertoires in COVID-19 (dated by TCRdb to between 2020 and 2021). Preparation of the library involved the immunoSEQ multiplex PCR assay. Here the immuneACCESS table is served through TCRdb, limited to in-frame sequences with V and J called. Missing clones are a known gap in these copies; in checked studies unresolved V genes cover under half, and the rest lacks a known reason. The sample includes 310,000 or so clones, with around nine tenths observed a single time. Approximately 5.7% of the sample is in the top ten clones. Sequencing was carried out using PBMCs or T cells enriched from blood (not recorded which). The origin of the receptors is a woman between 40 and 50 years old who had recovered from COVID-19.

The chain uses TRBV5-6 and TRBJ2-1, with D perhaps matching TRBD1 (5 bases). The V end lost 4 bases, the J end lost 5 bases, and 13 bases lay between the germline ends. CDR3 length equals 14 residues. Germline values: CDR1 SGHDT, CDR2 YYEEEE. The CDR3 is CASSQGGRNNEQFF. The CDR3, as DNA: TGTGCCAGCAGCCAGGGTGGTCGGAACAATGAGCAGTTCTTC.

The CDR3 DNA sequence: TGTGCCTGGAGTCTCATCGCTAGCGGCTTCCAATACGAGCAGTACTTC. Translation: CAWSLIASGFQYEQYF. The chain has TRBV30 and TRBJ2-7; TRBD2 matches 7 bases. This CDR3 contains 16 residues. V shed 2 bases, J shed 4 bases, and the junction held 14 bases outside the gene matches. Germline CDR1 reads GTSNPN; CDR2 reads SVGIG (reference sequence).

This rearrangement joins TRBV4-2 to TRBJ1-2, with a possible D match to TRBD1 (6 bases). The CDR3 runs to 16 residues. Germline V gives CDR1 LGHNA, CDR2 YNFKEQ. V was clipped by 0 bases and J by 5 bases, with 16 bases between them. CDR3 nucleotides: TGTGCCAGCAGCCAAGATACGGGGGGGCGCGGGTATGGCTACACCTTC. Translation: CASSQDTGGRGYGYTF.

The CDR3: CASLSGRGEQYF. The CDR3 DNA follows: TGTGCCAGCCTTAGCGGGAGAGGCGAGCAGTACTTC. The chain combines TRBV25-1 with TRBJ2-7, with 9 bases identical to TRBD2. In germline, CDR1 is MGHDK, CDR2 SYGVNS. Unmatched junction bases numbered 5, after V lost 8 bases and J lost 6 bases. CDR3 length equals 12 residues.

This chain links TRBV18 with TRBJ1-6; weak D call: TRBD1 (5 bases). This CDR3 comprises 14 residues. Looked up from germline, CDR1 is KGHSH and CDR2 is LQKENI. V was pared by 6 bases and J by 7 bases, with 13 bases between. The CDR3 DNA reads TGTGCCAGCTCCTGGGCCCAGGGAAATTCACCCCTCCACTTT. This gives the protein CASSWAQGNSPLHF.

The chain joins TRBV7-8 to TRBJ2-2; D call uncertain. This CDR3 region has 17 residues. Germline loops: CDR1 SGHVS, CDR2 FQNEAQ. With 2 bases removed from V and 1 base from J, the gap between germline ends came to 14 bases. This chain's CDR3 is CASSLTAKRLNTGELFF. The CDR3 DNA is TGTGCCAGCAGCTTAACAGCCAAACGGTTGAACACCGGGGAGCTGTTTTTT.

The chain uses TRBV27 and TRBJ1-6, with 7 bases fitting TRBD1. Germline V gene sequence: CDR1 MNHEY, CDR2 SMNVEV (reference sequence). Trimming took 5 bases from V and 4 from J; bases not matched to a gene: 11. The CDR3 is made up of 17 amino acids. The CDR3 nucleotides are TGTGCCAGCAGTCCCATGGGACAGCTGTTTTATAATTCACCCCTCCACTTT. It encodes CASSPMGQLFYNSPLHF.

A single count supports this clone. The rearrangement uses TRBV28 and TRBJ2-7; no clear D. Between the trimmed V and J ends, which lost 7 bases and 5 bases, there was a span of 9 bases. This CDR3 is built from 11 residues. Per the germline V gene, CDR1 is MDHEN and CDR2 is SYDVKM. CDR3 loop: CASTRRDEQYF. The CDR3 region has the DNA TGTGCCAGCACCCGACGGGACGAGCAGTACTTC.

This clone was found a few times. The J gene is TRBJ1-5, the V gene TRBV10-3, with 7 bases aligning to TRBD1. This CDR3 is built from 15 residues. Germline assignment: CDR1 ENHRY and CDR2 SYGVKD. The V segment lost 3 bases and the J segment 5 bases; nucleotides outside the gene matches: 7. As DNA, the CDR3 is TGTGCCATCAGTGACCCGGGACAGATAGATCAGCCCCAGCATTTT. Its protein product is CAISDPGQIDQPQHF.

The J gene is TRBJ2-1, the V gene TRBV2, with D possibly being TRBD2 (6 bases). The V gene lost 3 bases and the J gene lost 10 bases, with 25 bases spanning the gap. This CDR3 is built from 17 residues. The germline V gene encodes CDR1 SNHLY and CDR2 FYNNEI. CDR3: CASSDGPGLRRVGEQFF. CDR3 bases: TGTGCCAGCAGTGATGGCCCTGGACTGCGGAGGGTGGGAGAGCAGTTCTTC.

The chain joins TRBV6-5 to TRBJ2-5; TRBD2 aligns across 7 bases. V shed 10 bases, J shed 3 bases, and the junction held 8 bases outside the gene matches. CDR3 length: 13 amino acids. Germline-derived CDR1 and CDR2 are MNHEY and SVGAGI. The CDR3 DNA follows: TGTGCCACCGCTCAGGGAGGGGAAGAGACCCAGTACTTC. Protein sequence: CATAQGGEETQYF.

V gene TRBV11-2 combines with J gene TRBJ1-1, with 7 bases identical to TRBD1. Germline CDR1 and CDR2: SGHAT and FQNNGV. This CDR3 is built from 17 residues. The V gene end was trimmed by 1 base and the J gene end by 0 bases; junction bases not matched to a gene: 8. In DNA form, the CDR3 reads TGTGCCAGCAGCTTAGGTCTCAGGGGGAAGTTGAACACTGAAGCTTTCTTT. This sequence encodes CASSLGLRGKLNTEAFF.

The DNA of the CDR3 is TGCGCCAGCAGCCAAGGACTAGCGGGAGGGGAACGCAGTCGGTTCTTC. It is translated as CASSQGLAGGERSRFF. The chain employs TRBV4-1 and TRBJ2-1, with 14 bases that match TRBD2. After removal of 1 base from V and 15 bases from J, the junction contained 11 bases not matched to a gene. The CDR3 is 16 amino acids. CDR1 and CDR2 from the germline V gene are MGHRA and YSYEKL.

This clone was seen only once. The chain carries TRBV16 and TRBJ2-1, with 10 nucleotides matching TRBD2. V was pared by 4 bases and J by 7 bases, with 13 bases of the junction left unmatched. CDR3 length: 17 residues. Germline V CDR1 and CDR2: KGHSY, FQNENV. The CDR3 region has the DNA TGTGCCAGCAGCCCGGAGGCTAGCGGGAGCCTAAAGAATGAGCAGTTCTTC. Translated: CASSPEASGSLKNEQFF.

The gene calls are TRBV6-1 and TRBJ2-7; D is perhaps TRBD1 (5 bases). CDR1 MNHNS and CDR2 SASEGT come from the germline V gene. The CDR3 runs 15 residues. Trimming cost V 3 bases and J 3 bases, with 15 bases left between them. Written as DNA, the CDR3 is TGTGCCAGCAGTGACCCCCAGGGATCCCACTACGAGCAGTACTTC. It specifies CASSDPQGSHYEQYF.

The J gene is TRBJ1-2, the V gene TRBV28, with D maybe TRBD1 (5 bases). The CDR3 is 18 amino acids. Germline V CDR1 and CDR2: MDHEN, SYDVKM. Trimming took off 3 bases at V and 0 bases at J, with 20 bases between the two ends. CDR3 coding DNA: TGTGCCAGCAGTTTCTCGAGCGGGAAGACAGAAACTAACTATGGCTACACCTTC. This translates into CASSFSSGKTETNYGYTF.